Presented here are 28 T cell receptor beta chains from one specimen sequenced in a study of T-cell reconstitution after alpha-beta-depleted transplantation in children. The authors prepared the TCRbeta library with unique molecular identifiers. TCRdb redid the calling of the PCR reads with MiXCR, one entry per CDR3 protein. The repertoire holds about 130,000 distinct CDR3 sequences, 9.5% to 10% seen once, with nearly 25% in the top ten. Sample: PBMCs, mostly from graft donor cells, taken 180 days after TCRalphabeta/CD19-depleted stem cell transplant. Receptors were obtained from a girl under three years old who had a stem cell transplant for combined immunodeficiency, so the T cells may come from the graft donor.

This clonotype was detected a few times. The chain couples TRBV6-2 or TRBV6-3 to TRBJ2-3, with D possibly matching TRBD2 (6 bases). V lost 6 bases to trimming and J lost 7 bases, with 8 bases between them. Per germline, CDR1 MNHEY and CDR2 SVGEGT. The CDR3 is 11 amino acids. CDR3 protein: CASRDYNTQYF. The CDR3 coding sequence is TGTGCCAGCAGGGACTACAATACGCAGTATTTT.

The chain employs TRBV11-2 and TRBJ1-1, with D perhaps TRBD1 (5 bases). The CDR3 length is 18 residues. The V gene lost 1 base and the J gene lost 6 bases, with 24 bases spanning the gap. The V gene's germline CDR1 is SGHAT and CDR2 FQNNGV. The CDR3 nucleotides are TGTGCCAGCAGCTTAGTAGCTCTGAGGGCAGGGAGTTGGGCTGAAGCTTTCTTT. Translating it yields CASSLVALRAGSWAEAFF.

Many counts were recorded for this clonotype. V and J are TRBV7-3 and TRBJ2-2; D is possibly TRBD1 or TRBD2 (5 bases each). Looked up from germline, CDR1 is SGHTA and CDR2 is FQGTGA. This CDR3 is built from 16 residues. V lost 1 base to trimming and J lost 0 bases, with 9 bases between them. The CDR3 DNA reads TGTGCCAGCAGCTTAAGAGGGGACCCGAACACCGGGGAGCTGTTTTTT. Its translation is CASSLRGDPNTGELFF.

This clonotype turned up a few times. The CDR3, as DNA: TGTGCCAGCAGTTACTTGGCGGGGGGCCGCTATTTAGATACGCAGTATTTT. Protein product: CASSYLAGGRYLDTQYF. The gene calls are TRBV6-5 and TRBJ2-3, with 8 bases fitting TRBD2. V lost 1 base and J lost 5; bases outside the gene matches: 11. From germline, CDR1 is MNHEY and CDR2 SVGAGI. This CDR3 region has 17 residues.

The chain uses TRBV20-1 and TRBJ1-6; TRBD1 might be the D (6 bases). CDR3 length: 14 residues. Germline-derived CDR1 and CDR2 are DFQATT and SNEGSKA (reference sequence). V was cut by 2 bases and J by 9 bases, with 14 bases left in between. In DNA, the CDR3 is TGCAGTGCTAGATTCTCAGGGGAGAGTTCACCCCTCCACTTT. This gives the protein CSARFSGESSPLHF.

This clonotype was detected a few times. The CDR3 nucleotides are TGTGCCACCAGCCCCCGAATGAATTCGGACGGGGAGCTGTTTTTT. Its translation is CATSPRMNSDGELFF. The chain uses TRBV15 and TRBJ2-2; D remains unclear. The V end lost 5 bases, the J end lost 7 bases, and 17 bases lay between the germline ends. CDR1 and CDR2 (germline): LNHNV, YYDKDF (reference sequence). This CDR3 is built from 15 residues.

The sample holds a few counts of this clonotype. The J gene is TRBJ1-2, the V gene TRBV29-1; tentatively, D is TRBD1 (5 bases). The germline V and J ends were trimmed by 4 bases and 4 bases, with 10 bases remaining between them. This CDR3 spans 12 amino acids. CDR1 is SQVTM and CDR2 is ANQGSEA in the germline V gene. CDR3 sequence: CSVGYGTYGYTF. The CDR3 DNA sequence: TGCAGCGTTGGGTACGGGACCTATGGCTACACCTTC.

The rearrangement uses TRBV6-1 and TRBJ2-3, with 9 bases identical to TRBD1. Germline V CDR1 and CDR2: MNHNS, SASEGT. The CDR3 contains 15 residues. The ends lost 4 bases at V and 5 bases at J; junction bases unmatched: 7. The CDR3 here is CASSAPGQGGDTQYF. Written as DNA, the CDR3 is TGTGCCAGCAGTGCACCGGGACAGGGTGGAGATACGCAGTATTTT.

This clonotype was seen a few times. V usage is TRBV6-2 or TRBV6-3 and J usage is TRBJ2-7; D uncertain. Trimming pared 7 bases from V and 3 bases from J, leaving 19 bases between. This CDR3 comprises 15 residues. Germline-derived CDR1 and CDR2 are MNHEY and SVGEGT. CDR3 region: CASTYEPSGFYEQYF. In DNA, the CDR3 is TGTGCCAGCACCTACGAGCCCTCAGGTTTCTACGAGCAGTACTTC.

This clonotype was detected only a few times. The CDR3 spells CASSLTTGGSSYNEQFF. CDR3 DNA: TGTGCCAGCAGCTTAACCACAGGGGGTAGCTCCTACAATGAGCAGTTCTTC. The chain uses TRBV11-2 and TRBJ2-1; 8 bases are shared with TRBD1. Trimming at V came to 2 bases and at J to 0 bases, leaving 6 bases not matched to a gene. The germline V gene encodes CDR1 SGHAT and CDR2 FQNNGV. The CDR3 contains 17 residues.

This clonotype has only a few counts. The chain carries TRBV5-1 and TRBJ1-2; no definite D call. Trimming stripped 0 bases from V and 0 bases from J, with 9 bases between. This CDR3 has 15 residues. The V gene's germline CDR1 is SGHRS and CDR2 YFSETQ. CDR3 DNA: TGCGCCAGCAGCTTGGATCTGCCTTCTAACTATGGCTACACCTTC. This translates into CASSLDLPSNYGYTF.

Points on this clonotype: Without the conserved terminal phenylalanine or tryptophan, this CDR3 likely stems from a read error. The chain couples TRBV20-1 to TRBJ2-7, with D possibly TRBD1 on 6 matching bases. Trimming stripped 0 bases from V and 3 bases from J, with 15 bases between. This CDR3 comprises 15 residues. CDR1 is DFQATT and CDR2 is SNEGSKA in the germline V gene (reference sequence). CDR3 coding DNA: TGCAGTGCTAGAGATGAGGCGAGGGGGTTCTACGAGCAGTACTTA. The encoded protein is CSARDEARGFYEQYL.

J is TRBJ2-1 and V is TRBV10-3; D is perhaps TRBD1 (6 bases). The V and J ends lost 7 bases and 0 bases respectively, with 13 bases between them. CDR1 ENHRY and CDR2 SYGVKD come from the germline V gene. The CDR3 loop spans 15 amino acids. CDR3 coding DNA: TGTGCCATCAACGACAGGTCAAGCTCCTACAATGAGCAGTTCTTC. This encodes CAINDRSSSYNEQFF.

The chain links TRBV12-3 or TRBV12-4 to TRBJ2-4; D is possibly TRBD1 or TRBD2 (5 bases each). There are 15 residues in the CDR3. The V end lost 5 bases, the J end lost 5 bases, and 16 bases lay between the germline ends. CDR3 coding DNA: TGTGCCAGCAGTCGTCACCGGGACGGAGAAAACATTCAGTACTTC. Translated: CASSRHRDGENIQYF.

In this sample, this clonotype turned up a few times. The CDR3: CASSLGQDLYYGYTF. CDR3 sequence (DNA): TGTGCCAGCAGCTTAGGGCAGGATCTGTACTATGGCTACACCTTC. The gene calls are TRBV13 and TRBJ1-2, with D unclear. The CDR3 is made up of 15 amino acids. From germline, CDR1 is PRHDT and CDR2 FYEKMQ (reference sequence). The ends were cut back, 0 bases at V and 3 bases at J, with 11 bases in the middle. Complete variable domain (other parts from reference TRBV13 and TRBJ1-2): AAGVIQSPRHLIKEKRETATLKCYPIPRHDTVYWYQQGPGQDPQFLISFYEKMQSDKGSIPDRFSAQQFSDYHSELNMSSLELGDSALYFCASSLGQDLYYGYTFGSGTRLTVV.

V usage is TRBV9 and J usage is TRBJ2-1; a possible D gene is TRBD2 (5 bases). The germline gives CDR1 SGDLS, CDR2 YYNGEE. Trimming removed 7 bases from V and 4 bases from J, with 21 bases in between. The CDR3 spans 16 residues. CDR3 residues: CASFPPAGPGYNEQFF. DNA for the CDR3: TGTGCCAGCTTCCCCCCGGCGGGCCCCGGGTACAATGAGCAGTTCTTC.

This clonotype occurred a few times. The rearrangement links TRBV5-1 to TRBJ2-7; D is unresolved. V lost 0 bases, J lost 2 bases, and 9 bases lay in between. CDR1 SGHRS and CDR2 YFSETQ come from the germline V gene. This CDR3 region has 14 residues. The CDR3 loop is CASSLVGSPYEQYF. CDR3 bases: TGCGCCAGCAGCTTGGTCGGCAGTCCCTACGAGCAGTACTTC.

This clonotype was picked up a small number of times. The chain links TRBV10-3 to TRBJ2-3, with a weak D call TRBD1 (5 bases). The germline gives CDR1 ENHRY, CDR2 SYGVKD. CDR3 length: 11 amino acids. Deletions cut 6 bases from V and 6 bases from J, with 7 bases between. CDR3: CAIRKGDTQYF. The CDR3 DNA reads TGTGCCATCAGGAAGGGGGATACGCAGTATTTT.

This clonotype was counted between two and nine times. The chain links TRBV7-9 to TRBJ1-2; 7 bases are shared with TRBD1. The J segment lost 3 bases and the V segment lost 5 bases, leaving 9 bases of the junction unmatched. Germline V gene sequence: CDR1 SEHNR, CDR2 FQNEAQ (reference sequence). The CDR3 is made up of 15 amino acids. As DNA, the CDR3 is TGTGCCAGCAGCATCACAGGGGAGTTGGACTATGGCTACACCTTC. Protein product: CASSITGELDYGYTF.

This clonotype was picked up a small number of times. The V and J genes are TRBV20-1 and TRBJ2-5; D is possibly TRBD1 or TRBD2 (5 bases each). Trimming left V 5 bases short and J 4 bases short, with 20 bases between. Germline V gene lookup returns CDR1 DFQATT and CDR2 SNEGSKA (reference sequence). This CDR3 is 15 amino acids long. The CDR3 region has the DNA TGCAGTGCTTTTCCCTGGGACCTCGGCGTAGAGACCCAGTACTTC. It specifies CSAFPWDLGVETQYF.

This chain joins TRBV28 and TRBJ2-3; the D is unclear. There are 13 residues in the CDR3. Germline CDR1 reads MDHEN; CDR2 reads SYDVKM. Between the trimmed V and J ends, which lost 5 bases and 5 bases, there was a span of 11 bases. CDR3 region: CASSPLRGDTQYF. CDR3 in DNA: TGTGCCAGCAGTCCCCTCAGAGGAGATACGCAGTATTTT.

The CDR3 DNA is TGTGCCAGCAGTTACTCGAGAAACACCATATATTTT. Protein sequence: CASSYSRNTIYF. The V call is TRBV6-5, the J call TRBJ1-3, with D hard to call. CDR3 length: 12 residues. Germline CDR1 reads MNHEY; CDR2 reads SVGAGI. V dropped 0 bases and J dropped 5 bases, with 2 bases sitting between them.

This clonotype has a handful of counts. The chain is built from TRBV11-3 and TRBJ2-3, with D perhaps TRBD2 (7 bases). V shed 5 bases and J shed 2 bases, with 20 bases lying between them. The CDR3 consists of 17 residues. The V gene's germline CDR1 is SGHNT and CDR2 YENEEA. The CDR3 nucleotides are TGTGCCAGCAGCAAGGGTTCCTGGCGGGGGCCCACAGATACGCAGTATTTT. Protein: CASSKGSWRGPTDTQYF.

This clonotype showed up just a few times. The chain couples TRBV19 to TRBJ1-1; 7 positions match TRBD1. This CDR3 is built from 14 residues. V lost 3 bases and J lost 3; bases outside the gene matches: 4. CDR1 LNHDA and CDR2 SQIVND come from the germline V gene (reference sequence). The CDR3 coding sequence is TGTGCCAGTAGTATCAGGGGGAAGTACACTGAAGCTTTCTTT. It specifies CASSIRGKYTEAFF.

This clonotype has a handful of counts. The rearrangement uses TRBV5-6 and TRBJ2-2; TRBD2 aligns across 10 bases. CDR3 length equals 15 residues. Germline lookup yields CDR1 SGHDT and CDR2 YYEEEE. Germline trimming cut 2 bases from V and 4 bases from J; bases unmatched to any gene: 2. CDR3 region: CASSFGLAVTGELFF. As DNA, the CDR3 is TGTGCCAGCAGCTTTGGACTAGCGGTCACCGGGGAGCTGTTTTTT.

The V gene is TRBV14, the J gene TRBJ1-4, with 9 bases matching TRBD1. The V gene end was trimmed by 4 bases and the J gene end by 13 bases; junction bases not matched to a gene: 7. Germline-derived CDR1 and CDR2 are SGHDN and FVKESK. CDR3 size: 13 residues. The CDR3 protein is CASSRRDRERLFF. DNA of the CDR3: TGTGCCAGCAGCCGTCGGGACAGGGAGAGACTGTTTTTT.

The chain has TRBV7-3 and TRBJ1-6; TRBD1 matches at 9 bases. Losses at the gene ends were 5 bases for V and 7 bases for J; bases not matched to a gene: 9. Germline CDR1 reads SGHTA; CDR2 reads FQGTGA. There are 16 residues in the CDR3. CDR3 DNA sequence: TGTGCCAGCAGCCTTACAGGGGGCGCCGGGAATTCACCCCTCCACTTT. Amino acids: CASSLTGGAGNSPLHF.

The chain links TRBV20-1 to TRBJ2-5, with 13 bases identical to TRBD2. The junction had 5 bases not matched to a gene; V was cut back by 5 bases and J by 5 bases. The CDR3 has 14 residues. Germline V gene data show CDR1 as DFQATT and CDR2 as SNEGSKA (reference sequence). The CDR3 nucleotides read TGCAGTGCTTGGACTAGCGGGAGTTGGGAGACCCAGTACTTC. As protein: CSAWTSGSWETQYF.